The table lists the clone carrying this TCR beta chain with a few counts. The antigen is undetermined. The data derive from a study of early T cells in non-severe SARS-CoV-2 infection. Overall study: Bulk RNA taken from unsorted whole blood was sequenced, leaving chains unpaired. Study-level points and caveats: The VDJdb matching leaned toward anti-spike CD8 responses and overlooked private and CD4 specificities.

This CDR3 spans 16 amino acids. The V segment lost 1 base and the J segment 1 base; nucleotides outside the gene matches: 6. Germline V gene lookup returns CDR1 GTSNPN and CDR2 SVGIG (reference sequence). cDNA molecules, individually, were tagged with unique molecular identifiers. TCRdb called the 5' RACE reads again in MiXCR, with one record for every CDR3 protein. The table lists some 82,000 distinct CDR3 sequences, approximately 12% of them singletons, with 4.4% in the top ten. The chain recombines TRBV30 with TRBJ2-5, with 10 bases fitting TRBD2. The clonotype originates from an adult who was a healthcare worker with PCR-confirmed SARS-CoV-2 infection or an uninfected control (not recorded which). Sequencing used whole blood, obtained at baseline. This CDR3 is CAWSGLSGGAQETQYF. The CDR3 bases are TGTGCCTGGAGTGGACTAAGCGGGGGGGCCCAAGAGACCCAGTACTTC.